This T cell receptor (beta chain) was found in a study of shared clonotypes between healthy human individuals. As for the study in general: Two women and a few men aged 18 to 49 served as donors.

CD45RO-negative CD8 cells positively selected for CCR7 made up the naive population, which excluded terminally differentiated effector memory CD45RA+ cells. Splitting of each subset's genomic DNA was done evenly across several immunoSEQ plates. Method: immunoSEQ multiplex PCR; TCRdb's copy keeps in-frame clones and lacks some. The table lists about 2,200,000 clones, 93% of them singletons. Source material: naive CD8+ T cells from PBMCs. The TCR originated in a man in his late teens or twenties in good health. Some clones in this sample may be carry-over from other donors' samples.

The CDR3 nucleotides read TGTGCCAGCAGCACTCCGGGACTAGCGGGGCCCGGTGAGCAGTTCTTC. It codes for CASSTPGLAGPGEQFF. V and J are TRBV28 and TRBJ2-1; 13 bases line up with TRBD2. CDR1 is MDHEN, CDR2 SYDVKM, per germline. The V segment lost 6 bases and the J segment 9 bases; nucleotides outside the gene matches: 11. The CDR3 has 16 residues.